The 20 T cell receptor beta chains presented below share a single source sample, sequenced in a study of cytomegalovirus exposure and HLA in healthy donors. Both 60 Vbeta primers and 13 Jbeta primers went into the PCR. Assay used: immunoSEQ multiplex PCR; TCRdb lists only in-frame clones, some missing. The sample has about 190,000 clones; approximately 87% are singletons. Sequenced input: PBMCs. The receptors originated from a man aged 25 to 40 in good health and CMV-seronegative.

The J gene is TRBJ2-7, the V gene TRBV20-1; 7 nucleotides agree with TRBD1. The CDR3 has 11 residues. Germline assignment: CDR1 DFQATT and CDR2 SNEGSKA (reference sequence). Trimming removed 6 bases from V and 4 bases from J; junction bases left unmatched: 3. CDR3 sequence (DNA): TGCAGTGCGGACAGGTCTTACGAGCAGTACTTC. It is translated as CSADRSYEQYF.

The V gene is TRBV6-1, the J gene TRBJ2-5; 7 bases agree with TRBD1. The DNA end lines up better with TRBJ2-7; the J call may be wrong. Per germline, CDR1 MNHNS and CDR2 SASEGT. This CDR3 contains 15 residues. The CDR3 nucleotides are TGTGCCAGCAGTGAGGCTAATAGGGGGCCCTACGAGCAGTACTTC. It is translated as CASSEANRGPYEQYF.

This clone was picked up one time. This sequence joins TRBV7-9 and TRBJ1-3; possibly TRBD1 for D (6 bases). V lost 4 bases and J lost 3, with 10 bases in between. The CDR3 contains 14 residues. In germline, CDR1 is SEHNR, CDR2 FQNEAQ (reference sequence). The CDR3 sequence is CASSSQDSGNTIYF. The CDR3 bases are TGTGCCAGCAGCTCCCAGGACAGTGGAAACACCATATATTTT.

This clone was counted between two and nine times. This chain links TRBV2 with TRBJ2-1; TRBD1 matches 7 bases. V dropped 8 bases and J dropped 4; count of bases not matched to a gene: 8. This CDR3 has 14 amino acids. Germline V gene sequence: CDR1 SNHLY, CDR2 FYNNEI. CDR3: CASSGTAFYNEQFF. The CDR3 DNA follows: TGTGCCAGCTCCGGGACAGCCTTTTACAATGAGCAGTTCTTC.

This clone occurred a few times. This sequence joins TRBV9 and TRBJ1-2; D may be TRBD1 (5 bases). Trimming shortened V by 0 bases and J by 2 bases, and 14 bases separated the two germline ends. Germline V gene data show CDR1 as SGDLS and CDR2 as YYNGEE. This CDR3 has 16 residues. CDR3 in amino acids: CASSVEWRGLNYGYTF. As DNA, the CDR3 is TGTGCCAGCAGCGTAGAATGGCGGGGACTAAACTATGGCTACACCTTC.

This clone was seen a handful of times. The chain has TRBV4-3 and TRBJ2-7; 7 positions agree with TRBD1. The CDR3 has 15 amino acids. V shed 5 bases, J shed 4 bases, and the junction held 11 bases outside the gene matches. The germline gives CDR1 LGHNA, CDR2 YSLEER. The CDR3 nucleotides are TGCGCCAGCAGCAGAGCTCGGGACAGTTCTTACGAGCAGTACTTC. Translated: CASSRARDSSYEQYF.

V usage is TRBV7-2 and J usage is TRBJ1-2; tentative D call: TRBD1 (5 bases). With 1 base removed from V and 6 bases from J, the gap between germline ends came to 21 bases. CDR1 and CDR2 (germline): SGHTA, FQGNSA. This CDR3 has 17 residues. The CDR3 DNA reads TGTGCCAGCAGCTTAGGGGGGGTCCTGCTTGAGACCCATGGCTACACCTTC. As protein: CASSLGGVLLETHGYTF.

DNA for the CDR3: TGTGCCAGCAGTGAGTCTGGACAGGGGTCCAATGAGCAGTTCTTC. Translated: CASSESGQGSNEQFF. The gene calls are TRBV2 and TRBJ2-1; 9 bases line up with TRBD1. J was trimmed by 6 bases and V by 3 bases; bases with no gene match: 6. Germline V gene lookup returns CDR1 SNHLY and CDR2 FYNNEI. The length of the CDR3 is 15 residues.

V is TRBV19 and J is TRBJ2-7; D perhaps matches TRBD1 (5 bases). This CDR3 region has 14 residues. Trimming shortened V by 6 bases and J by 0 bases, and 12 bases separated the two germline ends. Per the germline V gene, CDR1 is LNHDA and CDR2 is SQIVND (reference sequence). CDR3 protein: CASRLGATSYEQYF. The CDR3 coding sequence is TGTGCCAGTAGGTTAGGGGCCACCTCCTACGAGCAGTACTTC.

This clone was recorded only once. The chain recombines TRBV9 with TRBJ1-2; TRBD1 aligns across 7 bases. CDR1 and CDR2 from the germline V gene are SGDLS and YYNGEE. Trimming took 3 bases from V and 11 from J; bases not matched to a gene: 10. There are 13 residues in the CDR3. The DNA for the CDR3 is TGTGCCAGCAGCGACGGGACAGCCCATACGTACACCTTC. This gives the protein CASSDGTAHTYTF.

This chain joins TRBV5-5 and TRBJ2-5; 8 bases match TRBD2. Per the germline V gene, CDR1 is SGHKS and CDR2 is YYEKEE (reference sequence). The CDR3 length is 15 residues. V lost 6 bases and J lost 7; bases outside the gene matches: 14. CDR3 in amino acids: CASNSGLGVTGTQYF. The CDR3 DNA reads TGTGCCAGCAACTCGGGACTAGGCGTCACGGGGACCCAGTACTTC.

V gene TRBV11-2 combines with J gene TRBJ2-7; 10 positions agree with TRBD2. The CDR3 consists of 17 residues. CDR1 and CDR2 (germline): SGHAT, FQNNGV. The ends lost 1 base at V and 5 bases at J; junction bases unmatched: 11. CDR3 DNA sequence: TGTGCCAGCAGCTTAGCGGCTAGCGGGAGTTTCGTCCACGAGCAGTACTTC. This encodes CASSLAASGSFVHEQYF.

V is TRBV19 and J is TRBJ1-1; 9 bases are a match to TRBD1. CDR3 length equals 17 residues. Trimming at V came to 5 bases and at J to 3 bases, leaving 13 bases not matched to a gene. Germline V gives CDR1 LNHDA, CDR2 SQIVND (reference sequence). Here the CDR3 DNA reads TGTGCCAGTAGTCGAACCGGGACAGGGATTATTGACACTGAAGCTTTCTTT. Protein sequence: CASSRTGTGIIDTEAFF.

The chain employs TRBV27 and TRBJ2-7, with 9 bases aligning to TRBD2. V shed 2 bases, J shed 2 bases, and the junction held 7 bases outside the gene matches. CDR3 size: 16 residues. Germline loops: CDR1 MNHEY, CDR2 SMNVEV (reference sequence). The CDR3 reads CASSLGMAGGTYEQYF. The CDR3 DNA reads TGTGCCAGCAGTTTAGGAATGGCGGGAGGGACCTACGAGCAGTACTTC.

J is TRBJ2-4 and V is TRBV6-1, with 10 positions matching TRBD1. V was clipped by 6 bases and J by 5 bases; unmatched bases: 4. CDR1 is MNHNS and CDR2 is SASEGT in the germline V gene. The length of the CDR3 is 14 residues. This CDR3 reads CASRTGQGENIQYF. As DNA, the CDR3 is TGTGCCAGCAGAACCGGACAGGGGGAAAACATTCAGTACTTC.

This sequence joins TRBV7-6 and TRBJ2-7; D is ambiguous. The germline gives CDR1 SGHVS, CDR2 FNYEAQ. CDR3 size: 15 residues. Trimming left V 1 base short and J 1 base short, with 11 bases between. The CDR3 here is CASSLGSLASYEQYF. The CDR3 region has the DNA TGTGCCAGCAGCTTAGGTTCGTTAGCTTCCTACGAGCAGTACTTC. The whole variable domain, remainder taken from reference TRBV7-6 and TRBJ2-7, is GAGVSQSPRYKVTKRGQDVALRCDPISGHVSLYWYRQALGQGPEFLTYFNYEAQQDKSGLPNDRFSAERPEGSISTLTIQRTEQRDSAMYRCASSLGSLASYEQYFGPGTRLTVT.

This chain uses TRBV21-1 with TRBJ1-1. TRBV21-1 is a documented pseudogene. CDR3 length: 15 amino acids. The CDR3 spells CASSKKRGRDTEAFF. The CDR3 coding sequence is TGTGCCAGCAGCAAAAAGAGAGGGCGGGACACTGAAGCTTTCTTT.

The chain combines TRBV15 with TRBJ2-5; 8 nucleotides match TRBD2. The germline V gene has CDR1 LNHNV and CDR2 YYDKDF (reference sequence). Trimming at V came to 2 bases and at J to 5 bases, leaving 4 bases not matched to a gene. The CDR3 is 14 residues long. The CDR3: CATSRNVAGETQYF. CDR3 DNA: TGTGCCACCAGCAGAAACGTAGCGGGGGAGACCCAGTACTTC. The entire variable domain, with the rest obtained from reference TRBV15 and TRBJ2-5, is as follows: DAMVIQNPRYQVTQFGKPVTLSCSQTLNHNVMYWYQQKSSQAPKLLFHYYDKDFNNEADTPDNFQSRRPNTSFCFLDIRSPGLGDTAMYLCATSRNVAGETQYFGPGTRLLVL.

The chain has TRBV12-5 and TRBJ2-2, with 7 bases fitting TRBD1. CDR1 and CDR2 from the germline V gene are LGHNT and FRNRAP. The CDR3 is 15 residues long. V gave up 1 base and J gave up 6 bases; unmatched junction bases: 5. In nucleotides, the CDR3 is TGTGCTAGTGGTTTGGCGAAACAGGGGCCCGGGGAGCTGTTTTTT. Translation gives CASGLAKQGPGELFF.

The CDR3 DNA follows: TGTGCCAGCTCGACAGGGGGCTTGGGTAGCAATCAGCCCCAGCATTTT. It specifies CASSTGGLGSNQPQHF. The rearrangement joins TRBV18 to TRBJ1-5; 10 positions agree with TRBD1. V trimming: 6 bases; J trimming: 0 bases; junction bases outside the gene matches: 5. The CDR3 is 16 residues long. Germline V gene data show CDR1 as KGHSH and CDR2 as LQKENI.